The clone carrying this T cell receptor (beta chain) was found many times. This sample was included in a study of blood T cell repertoires in COVID-19. For the study at large: COVID-19 samples from acute and convalescent phases originated in the United States, Italy and Spain. From T cells, B-cell-depleted T cells, or PBMCs came the material, which was cDNA or gDNA.

This CDR3 spans 16 amino acids. CDR1 is KGHDR and CDR2 is SFDVKD in the germline V gene. The V and J ends lost 2 bases and 6 bases, in that order; junction bases with no gene match: 10. As handled by the study authors: From reference gene primer amplification, estimates of nucleated cell counts were derived. Some clones are missing from TCRdb's copy, which holds only in-frame ones; the method was immunoSEQ multiplex PCR. Clonal size and the V and J genes are those of that table, whereas D and trimming came from the DNA. Of hundreds of thousands of clones in the sample, about 79% are singletons; the top ten hold nearly 9%.

The rearrangement joins TRBV24-1 to TRBJ2-7; 9 bases are a match to TRBD1. The sample was peripheral blood. The TCR sequence derives from an elderly man with acute or convalescent COVID-19. CDR3 in amino acids: CATSDSGTGSFGEQYF. The CDR3 nucleotides are TGTGCCACCAGTGATTCCGGGACAGGGTCCTTTGGCGAGCAGTACTTC.